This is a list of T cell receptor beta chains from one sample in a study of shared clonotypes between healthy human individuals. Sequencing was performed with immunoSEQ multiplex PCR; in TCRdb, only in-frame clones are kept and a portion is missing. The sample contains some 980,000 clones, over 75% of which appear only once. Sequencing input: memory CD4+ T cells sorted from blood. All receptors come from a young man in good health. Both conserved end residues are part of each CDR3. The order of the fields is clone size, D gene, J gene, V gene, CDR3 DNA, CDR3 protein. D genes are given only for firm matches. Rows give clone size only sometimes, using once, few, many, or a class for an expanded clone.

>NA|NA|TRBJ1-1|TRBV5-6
TGTGCCAGCAGCGTTGGTGTGAACACTGAAGCTTTCTTT
CASSVGVNTEAFF
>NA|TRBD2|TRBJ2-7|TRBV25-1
TGTGCCAGCAGCTCAAACGGGGGGATGTACGAGCAGTACTTC
CASSSNGGMYEQYF
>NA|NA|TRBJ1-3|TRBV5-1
TGCGCCAGCAGTTCCGGGACGGAAGGAAACACCATATATTTT
CASSSGTEGNTIYF
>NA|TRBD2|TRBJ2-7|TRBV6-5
TGTGCCAGCAGACTTACTAGCGGGGGGGCCTACGAGCAGTACTTC
CASRLTSGGAYEQYF
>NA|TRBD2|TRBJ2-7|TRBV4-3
TGCGCCAGCAGCCAGTTCATAGCGGGAGGGGACGAGCAGTACTTC
CASSQFIAGGDEQYF
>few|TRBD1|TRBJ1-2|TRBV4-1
TGCGCCAGCAGCCAAGATTCTCAGGGGGTCTATGGCTACACCTTC
CASSQDSQGVYGYTF
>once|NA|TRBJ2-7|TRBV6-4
TGTGCCAGCAGTGATCGGACATTCTCCTACGAGCAGTACTTC
CASSDRTFSYEQYF
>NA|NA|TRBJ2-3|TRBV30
TGTGCCTGGAGTGTTGGGCAGGGCCCCTCCACAGATACGCAGTATTTT
CAWSVGQGPSTDTQYF
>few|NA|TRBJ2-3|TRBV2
TGTGCCAGCAGTGATAGTTGGAGCACAGATACGCAGTATTTT
CASSDSWSTDTQYF
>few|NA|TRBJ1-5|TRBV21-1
TGTGCCAGCAGCAAAAAGGACAGGGGGAATCAGCCCCAGCATTTT
CASSKKDRGNQPQHF
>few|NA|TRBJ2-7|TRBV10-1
TGCGCCAGCATGGGGACGGACCAAGGCAACTACGAGCAGTACTTC
CASMGTDQGNYEQYF
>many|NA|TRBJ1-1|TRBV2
TGTGCCAGCAGTGGAAACGGAGGGGCTTTCTTT
CASSGNGGAFF
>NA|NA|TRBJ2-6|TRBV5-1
TGCGCCAGCAGCCCGGCTGAGGCCAACGTCCTGACTTTC
CASSPAEANVLTF
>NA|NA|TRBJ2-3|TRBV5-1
TGCGCCAGCAGCTCGGGGAGCACAGATACGCAGTATTTT
CASSSGSTDTQYF
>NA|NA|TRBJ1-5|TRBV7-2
TGTGCCAGCAGCTTAGTTCCGGGACATCAGCCCCAGCATTTT
CASSLVPGHQPQHF
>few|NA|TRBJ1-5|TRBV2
TGTGCCAGCCACTACTGGAGCAATCAGCCCCAGCATTTT
CASHYWSNQPQHF
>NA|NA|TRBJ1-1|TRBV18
TGTGCCACCTCCGGACAGACTAACACTGAAGCTTTCTTT
CATSGQTNTEAFF
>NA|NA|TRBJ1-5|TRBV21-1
TGTGCCAGCAGCAAAATCAGGAGTCTGAGCAATCAGCCCCAGCATTTT
CASSKIRSLSNQPQHF
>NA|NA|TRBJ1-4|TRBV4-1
TGCGCCAGCAGCCAAGTCGGGACGGCAGGCGAAAAACTGTTTTTT
CASSQVGTAGEKLFF
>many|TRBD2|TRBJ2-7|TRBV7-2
TGTGCCAGCAGCTATAGGTCCGCGGGGGACTCCTACGAGCAGTACTTC
CASSYRSAGDSYEQYF
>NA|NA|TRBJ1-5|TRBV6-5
TGTGCCAGCAGCCTGCGGGCCAGCTCCAATCAGCCCCAGCATTTT
CASSLRASSNQPQHF
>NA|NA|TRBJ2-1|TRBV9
TGTGCCAGCAGCGGAACCGGGACACGGGAGGAGTATGAGCAGTTCTTC
CASSGTGTREEYEQFF
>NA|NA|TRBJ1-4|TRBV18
TGTGCCAGCTCACCAGAGGAAAGGGGAAAACTGTTTTTT
CASSPEERGKLFF
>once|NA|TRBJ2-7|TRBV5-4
TGTGCCAGCAGCTCCAGGGCTGAGCTCTACGAGCAGTACTTC
CASSSRAELYEQYF
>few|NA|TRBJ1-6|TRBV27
TGTGCCAGCAGTTTATCCGGCCTCATTGGGGCCCTCCACTTT
CASSLSGLIGALHF
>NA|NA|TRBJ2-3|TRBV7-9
TGTGCCAGCAGCTTAGGAGCGGAGCCAGATACGCAGTATTTT
CASSLGAEPDTQYF
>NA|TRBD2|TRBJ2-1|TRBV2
TGTGCCAGCAAAATGTACTCTAGCGGCAGCTCCTACAATGAGCAGTTCTTC
CASKMYSSGSSYNEQFF
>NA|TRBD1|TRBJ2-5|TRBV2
TGTGCCAGCAGTCCGGGGACAGGGGGCCGCGGGACCCAGTACTTC
CASSPGTGGRGTQYF
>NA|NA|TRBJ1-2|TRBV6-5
TGTGCCAGCAGGCTTTCGGGCTATGGCTACACCTTC
CASRLSGYGYTF
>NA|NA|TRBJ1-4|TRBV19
TGTGCCAGTAGACAGGGATTCGAAAAACTGTTTTTT
CASRQGFEKLFF
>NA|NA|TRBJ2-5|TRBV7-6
TGTGCCAGCAGCTCCGGGTCCTTAGAGACCCAGTACTTC
CASSSGSLETQYF
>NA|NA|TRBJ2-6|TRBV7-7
TGTGCTAGCAGCTTAGGGCCTGGGGCCAACGTCCTGACTTTC
CASSLGPGANVLTF
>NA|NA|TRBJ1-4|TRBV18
TGTGCCAGCTCACCACCGGCAGGGAGTGGCCCCGTGAAAAAACTGTTTTTT
CASSPPAGSGPVKKLFF
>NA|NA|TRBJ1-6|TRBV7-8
TGTGCCAGCAGCTCACAAGTTAATTCACCCCTCCACTTT
CASSSQVNSPLHF
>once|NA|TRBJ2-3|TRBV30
TGTGCCTGTTACGGTATGGGATCCACAGATACGCAGTATTTT
CACYGMGSTDTQYF
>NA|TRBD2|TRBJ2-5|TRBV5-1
TGCGCCAGCAGCTTGGAGGCTAGCGGGAGAGGGGAGACCCAGTACTTC
CASSLEASGRGETQYF
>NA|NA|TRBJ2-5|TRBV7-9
TGTGCCAGCAGCTTAGCTCACGGGGGTGGAGAGACCCAGTACTTC
CASSLAHGGGETQYF
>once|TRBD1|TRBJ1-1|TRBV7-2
TGTGCCAGCACCTTAACAGTGGTAGGGGTACAGGGGGGCACTGAAGCTTTCTTT
CASTLTVVGVQGGTEAFF
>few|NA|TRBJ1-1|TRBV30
TGTGCCTGGAGAAAACAGGCGAACACTGAAGCTTTCTTT
CAWRKQANTEAFF
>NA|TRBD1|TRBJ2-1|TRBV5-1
TGCGCCAGCAGGTCGACAGGGAATGAGCAGTTCTTC
CASRSTGNEQFF
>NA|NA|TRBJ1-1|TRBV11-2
TGTGCCAGCAGCTCCGTGCTTGGACGGAAGTTCACGGCTGAAGCTTTCTTT
CASSSVLGRKFTAEAFF
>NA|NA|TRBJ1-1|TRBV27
TGTGCCAGCAGTTTATCTGATTTGCCGGGGAACACTGAAGCTTTCTTT
CASSLSDLPGNTEAFF
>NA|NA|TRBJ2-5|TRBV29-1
TGCAGCGTTGAGGTTGGGGGCCGGGAGACCCAGTACTTC
CSVEVGGRETQYF
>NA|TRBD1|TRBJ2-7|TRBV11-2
TGTGCCAGCAGCTCTAGTTTGAGGGGGCACGAGCAGTACTTC
CASSSSLRGHEQYF
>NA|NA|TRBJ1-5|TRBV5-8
TGTGCCAGCAGCTTGAAGGGGCCTACGGGCCAGCCCCAGCATTTT
CASSLKGPTGQPQHF